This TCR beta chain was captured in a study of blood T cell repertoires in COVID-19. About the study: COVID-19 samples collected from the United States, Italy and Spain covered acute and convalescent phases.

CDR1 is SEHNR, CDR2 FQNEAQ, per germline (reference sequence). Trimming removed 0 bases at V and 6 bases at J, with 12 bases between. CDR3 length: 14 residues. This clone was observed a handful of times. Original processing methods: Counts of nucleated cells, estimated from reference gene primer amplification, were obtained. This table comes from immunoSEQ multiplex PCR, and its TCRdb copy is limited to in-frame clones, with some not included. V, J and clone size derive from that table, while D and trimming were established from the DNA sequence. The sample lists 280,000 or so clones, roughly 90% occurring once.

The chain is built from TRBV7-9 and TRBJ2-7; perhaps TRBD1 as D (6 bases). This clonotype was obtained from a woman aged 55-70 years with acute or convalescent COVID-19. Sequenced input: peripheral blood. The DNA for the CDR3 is TGTGCCAGCAGCTTAGCTGGGGGCAAGGGCGAGCAGTACTTC. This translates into CASSLAGGKGEQYF.